Below are 27 T cell receptor beta chains sequenced from a single sample in a study of T cell clones after liver transplantation. Produced via immunoSEQ multiplex PCR; TCRdb's table is partial and in-frame only. This table holds 95,000 to 110,000 clones, 75% to 85% found once. Specimen: CD4+ T cells from blood, collected before liver transplant. The source is a human donor who received a liver transplant.

This chain joins TRBV29-1 and TRBJ1-1, with a tentative D call TRBD1 (6 bases). Germline V lookup: CDR1 SQVTM, CDR2 ANQGSEA. This CDR3 contains 12 residues. Trimming took off 6 bases at V and 6 bases at J, with 14 bases between the two ends. CDR3 nucleotide sequence: TGCAGCGTAGCTACAGGGTGGGCTGAAGCTTTCTTT. Encoded protein: CSVATGWAEAFF.

This clone was counted only a few times. This chain joins TRBV29-1 and TRBJ2-2; 8 bases line up with TRBD1. The CDR3 is 13 residues long. Trimming took 6 bases from V and 2 from J; bases not matched to a gene: 2. Germline CDR1 and CDR2: SQVTM and ANQGSEA. The CDR3, as DNA: TGCAGCGTCGGACAGGGCAACACCGGGGAGCTGTTTTTT. This gives the protein CSVGQGNTGELFF.

The chain is built from TRBV18 and TRBJ1-1; D is ambiguous. Germline V gene sequence: CDR1 KGHSH, CDR2 LQKENI. V was shortened by 2 bases and J by 1 base, with 8 bases between the two germline ends. The CDR3 has 14 amino acids. CDR3 in amino acids: CASSPVARNTEAFF. DNA for the CDR3: TGTGCCAGCTCACCAGTAGCTCGGAACACTGAAGCTTTCTTT.

The V and J genes are TRBV19 and TRBJ1-5; D call uncertain. The CDR3 is 15 residues long. The germline V gene has CDR1 LNHDA and CDR2 SQIVND (reference sequence). With 5 bases removed from V and 2 bases from J, the gap between germline ends came to 13 bases. The CDR3 spells CASSPPRIGNQPQHF. CDR3 DNA sequence: TGTGCCAGTAGTCCCCCGAGGATAGGCAATCAGCCCCAGCATTTT.

This chain links TRBV5-8 with TRBJ1-2; D is perhaps TRBD1 (5 bases). The CDR3 is 16 amino acids. Trimming took 4 bases from V and 5 from J, leaving 21 bases between them. Germline assignment: CDR1 SGHTS and CDR2 YDEGEE. Here the CDR3 DNA reads TGTGCCAGCAGCCCGGGAGTGGTCGAGACAGCATATGGCTACACCTTC. Translation: CASSPGVVETAYGYTF.

This clone was observed a few times. The chain carries TRBV7-3 and TRBJ2-2, with 10 bases that match TRBD2. V lost 5 bases, J lost 7 bases, and 7 bases stayed unmatched. There are 15 residues in the CDR3. Germline-derived CDR1 and CDR2 are SGHTA and FQGTGA. CDR3 DNA: TGTGCCAGCAGCCCGTCTAGCGGGGGAGGCGGGGAGCTGTTTTTT. This sequence encodes CASSPSSGGGGELFF.

The CDR3, as DNA: TGTGCCAGCAGCTTAGAGACCCAGTACTTC. It encodes CASSLETQYF. V gene TRBV7-6 combines with J gene TRBJ2-5; D is unclear. Germline CDR1 and CDR2: SGHVS and FNYEAQ. Trimming took off 1 base at V and 6 bases at J, with 0 bases between the two ends. This CDR3 region has 10 residues.

This chain joins TRBV7-2 and TRBJ2-2; D unclear. The CDR3 is 14 amino acids. V dropped 2 bases and J dropped 1 base, with 5 bases sitting between them. Per germline, CDR1 SGHTA and CDR2 FQGNSA. The CDR3 DNA reads TGTGCCAGCAGCTTATTCCAGAACACCGGGGAGCTGTTTTTT. It specifies CASSLFQNTGELFF.

The chain has TRBV14 and TRBJ1-1; D call uncertain. V was shortened by 4 bases and J by 0 bases, with 6 bases between the two germline ends. CDR1 and CDR2 from the germline V gene are SGHDN and FVKESK. This CDR3 has 13 amino acids. CDR3 region: CASSPQMNTEAFF. DNA of the CDR3: TGTGCCAGCAGCCCCCAGATGAACACTGAAGCTTTCTTT.

This clone was seen a single time. The chain employs TRBV7-2 and TRBJ2-2; no firm D call. The CDR3 covers 13 residues. Trimming removed 5 bases at V and 5 bases at J, with 9 bases between. Germline CDR1 SGHTA, CDR2 FQGNSA. The CDR3, as DNA: TGTGCCAGCAGCCCGATCGGAACCGGGGAGCTGTTTTTT. Translation gives CASSPIGTGELFF.

J is TRBJ1-5 and V is TRBV7-2; 9 positions agree with TRBD1. Germline loops: CDR1 SGHTA, CDR2 FQGNSA. This CDR3 is built from 16 residues. V dropped 10 bases and J dropped 2; count of bases not matched to a gene: 12. The CDR3 nucleotides are TGTGCCAACACCTGGGGGGACAGGGTACGCAATCAGCCCCAGCATTTT. It codes for CANTWGDRVRNQPQHF.

The V call is TRBV27, the J call TRBJ1-2; D possibly corresponds to TRBD1 (5 bases). CDR3 length equals 16 residues. Between the trimmed V and J ends, which lost 7 bases and 3 bases, there was a span of 21 bases. Germline assignment: CDR1 MNHEY and CDR2 SMNVEV (reference sequence). The CDR3 is CASTPSASRGDYGYTF. The CDR3 DNA reads TGTGCCAGCACCCCTTCTGCCTCAAGAGGGGACTATGGCTACACCTTC.

This chain uses TRBV4-1 with TRBJ2-7; a possible D gene is TRBD1 (6 bases). Germline V CDR1 and CDR2: MGHRA, YSYEKL. The V end was cut by 1 base, the J end by 6 bases, with 25 bases between. The CDR3 is 18 amino acids. In DNA form, the CDR3 reads TGCGCCAGCAGCCAAGGTCGGTTTATGGGGCAGGGGAAGGTCGAGCAGTACTTC. Translating gives CASSQGRFMGQGKVEQYF.

The J gene is TRBJ1-2, the V gene TRBV5-8; D gene uncertain. V was shortened by 0 bases and J by 2 bases, with 11 bases between the two germline ends. Germline V gene data show CDR1 as SGHTS and CDR2 as YDEGEE. This CDR3 is built from 15 residues. The CDR3 bases are TGTGCCAGCAGCTTGGATGTAGGGCTGAACTATGGCTACACCTTC. Its protein is CASSLDVGLNYGYTF.

The J gene is TRBJ1-6, the V gene TRBV29-1, with D unclear. The V end was cut by 7 bases, the J end by 0 bases, with 10 bases between. The CDR3 is made up of 14 amino acids. The germline V gene has CDR1 SQVTM and CDR2 ANQGSEA. This CDR3 is CSGGRTSYNSPLHF. The CDR3 nucleotides read TGCAGCGGAGGGCGGACCTCCTATAATTCACCCCTCCACTTT.

The gene calls are TRBV5-1 and TRBJ2-1; TRBD1 matches 7 bases. The CDR3 totals 14 residues. V trimming: 2 bases; J trimming: 4 bases; junction bases outside the gene matches: 3. Germline CDR1 and CDR2: SGHRS and YFSETQ. The CDR3 sequence: CASSFGTEYNEQFF. CDR3 DNA sequence: TGCGCCAGCAGCTTTGGGACAGAGTACAATGAGCAGTTCTTC.

The rearrangement uses TRBV19 and TRBJ1-4, with 7 bases lining up with TRBD1. CDR1 is LNHDA, CDR2 SQIVND, per germline (reference sequence). V shed 9 bases, J shed 7 bases, and the junction held 11 bases outside the gene matches. The CDR3 sequence is 14 residues long. CDR3 in amino acids: CASSNRGSGEKLFF. CDR3 nucleotide sequence: TGTGCCAGCTCTAACAGGGGATCGGGTGAAAAACTGTTTTTT.

The chain recombines TRBV25-1 with TRBJ1-1, with 8 bases that match TRBD1. V shed 6 bases, J shed 4 bases, and the junction held 4 bases outside the gene matches. CDR1 is MGHDK, CDR2 SYGVNS, per germline. This CDR3 is 13 amino acids long. The CDR3 region is CASRGTGGTEAFF. Written as DNA, the CDR3 is TGTGCCAGCAGAGGAACAGGGGGCACTGAAGCTTTCTTT.

There are a few counts of this clone. The V gene is TRBV19, the J gene TRBJ1-2; 9 bases are shared with TRBD1. The CDR3 contains 17 residues. Per the germline V gene, CDR1 is LNHDA and CDR2 is SQIVND (reference sequence). With V trimmed by 7 bases and J by 4 bases, 16 bases remained unmatched. The CDR3 region has the DNA TGTGCCAGTAACAAGGGACAGGGTAACCCCCTGATCTATGGCTACACCTTC. This gives the protein CASNKGQGNPLIYGYTF.

This clone was seen a single time. This chain joins TRBV18 and TRBJ1-3; 7 nucleotides align to TRBD1. CDR1 KGHSH and CDR2 LQKENI come from the germline V gene. Trimming took 2 bases from V and 4 from J; bases not matched to a gene: 5. The CDR3 sequence is 15 residues long. CDR3 residues: CASSPDRVKGNTIYF. The CDR3 region has the DNA TGTGCCAGCTCACCAGACAGGGTGAAAGGAAACACCATATATTTT. The complete variable domain, with remaining parts taken from reference TRBV18 and TRBJ1-3, reads NAGVMQNPRHLVRRRGQEARLRCSPMKGHSHVYWYRQLPEEGLKFMVYLQKENIIDESGMPKERFSAEFPKEGPSILRIQQVVRGDSAAYFCASSPDRVKGNTIYFGEGSWLTVV.

The CDR3 bases are TGTGCCAGCAGCTACCCAGAGGGGGGGGCAACTGAAGCTTTCTTT. It yields the protein CASSYPEGGATEAFF. V and J are TRBV4-2 and TRBJ1-1; D is possibly TRBD1 (6 bases). Germline loops: CDR1 LGHNA, CDR2 YNFKEQ. V was cut by 5 bases and J by 5 bases, with 18 bases left in between. The CDR3 contains 15 residues.

This chain joins TRBV7-2 and TRBJ2-7, with TRBD1 identical over 7 bases. The CDR3 is 17 residues long. The V segment lost 1 base and the J segment 2 bases; nucleotides outside the gene matches: 11. Germline CDR1 SGHTA, CDR2 FQGNSA. The CDR3 loop reads CASSLVPGQNRAYEQYF. As DNA, the CDR3 is TGTGCCAGCAGCTTAGTCCCGGGACAGAATCGAGCCTACGAGCAGTACTTC.

This rearrangement joins TRBV19 to TRBJ1-2; unclear D gene. The CDR3 covers 16 residues. With 5 bases removed from V and 2 bases from J, the gap between germline ends came to 18 bases. Per the germline V gene, CDR1 is LNHDA and CDR2 is SQIVND (reference sequence). CDR3 sequence reads: CASSPQRLDRNYGYTF. The DNA of the CDR3 is TGTGCCAGTAGTCCCCAAAGGCTGGATAGGAACTATGGCTACACCTTC.

J is TRBJ1-5 and V is TRBV5-6, with D possibly being TRBD1 (5 bases). Per the germline V gene, CDR1 is SGHDT and CDR2 is YYEEEE. The V end was cut by 0 bases, the J end by 3 bases, with 13 bases between. This CDR3 has 16 amino acids. This chain's CDR3 is CASSLAGSGVNQPQHF. The CDR3 coding sequence is TGTGCCAGCAGCTTGGCCGGGTCGGGGGTCAATCAGCCCCAGCATTTT.

The V call is TRBV19, the J call TRBJ2-5, with TRBD1 matching 9 bases. Germline trimming cut 5 bases from V and 3 bases from J; bases unmatched to any gene: 7. The CDR3 runs to 15 residues. Germline V lookup: CDR1 LNHDA, CDR2 SQIVND (reference sequence). CDR3 residues: CASSPRGQGEETQYF. The DNA for the CDR3 is TGTGCCAGTAGTCCGAGGGGACAGGGTGAAGAGACCCAGTACTTC.

V and J are TRBV28 and TRBJ2-7, with TRBD2 identical over 12 bases. The CDR3 is 17 residues long. Germline CDR1 reads MDHEN; CDR2 reads SYDVKM. Unmatched junction bases numbered 5, after V lost 2 bases and J lost 0 bases. CDR3: CASSLLAGGSDSYEQYF. The CDR3 nucleotides read TGTGCCAGCAGTTTACTAGCGGGAGGGTCGGACTCCTACGAGCAGTACTTC. The full variable domain, completed using reference TRBV28 and TRBJ2-7, is DVKVTQSSRYLVKRTGEKVFLECVQDMDHENMFWYRQDPGLGLRLIYFSYDVKMKEKGDIPEGYSVSREKKERFSLILESASTNQTSMYLCASSLLAGGSDSYEQYFGPGTRLTVT.

The chain combines TRBV4-2 with TRBJ2-7; 8 bases fit TRBD1. The germline gives CDR1 LGHNA, CDR2 YNFKEQ. The CDR3 length is 15 residues. J gave up 0 bases and V 4 bases, and 5 bases lay outside the gene matches. As DNA, the CDR3 is TGTGCCAGCAGCCTTTGGACAGGGCTCTCCTACGAGCAGTACTTC. The encoded protein is CASSLWTGLSYEQYF.